The 2 T cell receptor beta chains reported below all come from one sample, sequenced in a study of CD8 T cells in ankylosing spondylitis. TCRdb analysed the 5' RACE reads with MiXCR anew, one entry per CDR3 protein. This table holds some 37,000 distinct CDR3 sequences, about 15% found once. The specimen sequenced was blood. The receptors derive from a male donor with ankylosing spondylitis or in good health (not recorded which).

V gene TRBV5-1 combines with J gene TRBJ2-2; a possible D gene is TRBD1 (5 bases). Trimming cost V 6 bases and J 0 bases, with 15 bases left between them. The CDR3 loop spans 16 amino acids. Germline V gives CDR1 SGHRS, CDR2 YFSETQ. This chain's CDR3 is CASTPRAYTNTGELFF. CDR3 nucleotides: TGCGCCAGCACCCCCAGGGCCTATACGAACACCGGGGAGCTGTTTTTT.

V and J are TRBV28 and TRBJ1-4; 7 positions match TRBD1. The CDR3 covers 15 residues. J was trimmed by 8 bases and V by 5 bases; bases with no gene match: 11. Germline values: CDR1 MDHEN, CDR2 SYDVKM. Written as DNA, the CDR3 is TGTGCCAGCAGTGGTAAGACAGGGCGGCGGGAAAAACTGTTTTTT. This translates into CASSGKTGRREKLFF.